This passage covers 14 T cell receptor beta chains from one sample sequenced in a study of CD8+CD57+ T cells in acquired aplastic anemia. Patients who underwent sequencing had shown CD8+CD57+ cell expansion by flow cytometry. According to the study, genomic DNA was the template for TCR beta VDJ and CDR3 profiling. One entry per CDR3 protein, called by TCRdb with MiXCR from the reads. The sample contains 270,000 or so distinct CDR3 sequences, approximately 80% of which appear only once. Source material: sorted CD4+, CD8+, or CD8+CD57+ T cells (not recorded which) from PBMCs. The receptor set was obtained from a human donor with aplastic anemia.

The chain combines TRBV7-8 with TRBJ2-5; no firm D call. The J call may be incorrect, as the DNA end agrees better with TRBJ2-7. Germline V lookup: CDR1 SGHVS, CDR2 FQNEAQ. This CDR3 is 11 amino acids long. This chain's CDR3 is CASSFSYEQYF. CDR3 in DNA: TGTGCCAGCAGCTTCAGCTACGAGCAGTACTTC.

A note on this clonotype: As the CDR3 is not closed by the conserved phenylalanine or tryptophan, this likely results from a read error. It is unclear where the CDR3 begins or ends on the DNA, so no DNA is shown, and the CDR3 is as TCRdb lists it. The V gene is TRBV7-9, the J gene TRBJ2-3; the D call in the table, TRBD2, was not verified against the DNA. The germline gives CDR1 SEHNR, CDR2 FQNEAQ (reference sequence). The CDR3 has 13 amino acids, counting both end residues. The CDR3 region is CASSDAGSYTANV.

The V and J genes are TRBV2 and TRBJ2-3; 7 bases are a match to TRBD2. Germline assignment: CDR1 SNHLY and CDR2 FYNNEI. The CDR3 contains 14 residues. V trimming: 6 bases; J trimming: 9 bases; junction bases outside the gene matches: 12. The CDR3 DNA is TGTGCCAGCAGCGACGCGGGAGCTCCCGCGACGCAGTATTTT. This encodes CASSDAGAPATQYF.

About this clonotype: A junction end diverges from the germline sequence, so it may reflect a read error. The chain is built from TRBV11-1 and TRBJ2-3; unclear D gene. The V gene's germline CDR1 is SGHAT and CDR2 FQDESV (reference sequence). The CDR3 covers 14 residues. The CDR3 reads CASSLALTGNTQDF. CDR3 in DNA: TGTGCCAGCAGCTTAGCGCTAACTGGCAACACTCAAGATTTT.

The chain links TRBV2 to TRBJ1-5; a possible D gene is TRBD1 (5 bases). Per germline, CDR1 SNHLY and CDR2 FYNNEI. The CDR3 has 14 residues. Trimming left V 5 bases short and J 1 base short, with 9 bases between. The CDR3 DNA reads as TGTGCCAGCAGTTGGGGGGGAAGCAATCAGCCCCAGCATTTT. Residues: CASSWGGSNQPQHF.

V is TRBV7-3 and J is TRBJ1-5; the D is unclear. The CDR3 is 16 amino acids. V gave up 8 bases and J gave up 13 bases, with 30 bases separating them. The germline CDR1 and CDR2 sequences are SGHTA and FQGTGA. The CDR3 is CASSREANAVEHRQHF. The CDR3 bases are TGTGCCAGCTCAAGAGAGGCCAACGCCGTTGAACACCGACAGCATTTT.

There are a few counts of this clonotype. This chain joins TRBV7-8 and TRBJ2-3; D is undetermined. The CDR3 runs to 16 residues. The ends were cut back, 4 bases at V and 11 bases at J, with 25 bases in the middle. The germline CDR1 and CDR2 sequences are SGHVS and FQNEAQ. CDR3 nucleotides: TGTGCCAGCAGCTCCCCCCAGCGTGAAGAATACAATGAGCAGTATTTT. Translated, it gives CASSSPQREEYNEQYF. The variable domain in full, completed from reference TRBV7-8 and TRBJ2-3, reads GAGVSQSPRYKVAKRGQDVALRCDPISGHVSLFWYQQALGQGPEFLTYFQNEAQLDKSGLPSDRFFAERPEGSVSTLKIQRTQQEDSAVYLCASSSPQREEYNEQYFGPGTRLTVL.

This clonotype was seen more than once but under ten times. Because the CDR3's place on the DNA is in doubt, the DNA is left out and the CDR3 is given as listed by TCRdb. This chain uses TRBV5-1 with TRBJ2-2; TRBD2 is the table's D call, not checked against the DNA. Per germline, CDR1 SGHRS and CDR2 YFSETQ. The CDR3 extends over 21 residues, inclusive of both ends. CDR3 region: CDSSFYICSARLAGDTGELFF.

This clonotype was recorded a few times. V and J are TRBV29-1 and TRBJ1-1; no definite D call. V shed 4 bases and J shed 2 bases, with 8 bases lying between them. The CDR3 has 12 amino acids. Germline V gene sequence: CDR1 SQVTM, CDR2 ANQGSEA. The CDR3 sequence is CSVGSHNTEAFF. The CDR3, as DNA: TGCAGCGTTGGAAGTCATAACACTGAAGCTTTCTTT. Combining the CDR3 with reference TRBV29-1 and TRBJ1-1 gives the whole variable domain SAVISQKPSRDICQRGTSLTIQCQVDSQVTMMFWYRQQPGQSLTLIATANQGSEATYESGFVIDKFPISRPNLTFSTLTVSNMSPEDSSIYLCSVGSHNTEAFFGQGTRLTVV.

In the case of this clonotype: Because the CDR3's place on the DNA is in doubt, the DNA is left out and the CDR3 is given as listed by TCRdb. This rearrangement joins TRBV7-9 to TRBJ1-2. Germline V gene sequence: CDR1 SEHNR, CDR2 FQNEAQ (reference sequence). The CDR3 is 15 amino acids in total, end residues counted. The CDR3 spells CASSSSDAQYFGPTF.

As regards this clonotype: The DNA is omitted, as the CDR3 cannot be located on it reliably, and the CDR3 follows TCRdb's listing. This chain links TRBV9 with TRBJ2-3; the table assigns TRBD1, which was not confirmed against the DNA. The CDR3 is 14 amino acids in total, end residues counted. The germline V gene encodes CDR1 SGDLS and CDR2 YYNGEE. CDR3: CASGVAGGIQNFDF.

V is TRBV2 and J is TRBJ1-2; D is perhaps TRBD1 (6 bases). V was clipped by 6 bases and J by 9 bases, with 26 bases between them. The CDR3 extends over 16 amino acids. Per the germline V gene, CDR1 is SNHLY and CDR2 is FYNNEI. CDR3: CASSSRDTDLQYCYTF. The DNA of the CDR3 is TGTGCCAGCAGCTCACGGGACACGGATTTGCAGTATTGCTACACCTTC.

As to this clonotype: In this CDR3 the conserved last residue, phenylalanine or tryptophan, is missing, so a read error is likely. It is unclear where the CDR3 begins or ends on the DNA, so no DNA is shown, and the CDR3 is as TCRdb lists it. The V and J genes are TRBV2 and TRBJ2-6; TRBD1 is taken as the D call from the table, unchecked against the DNA. The CDR3 numbers 16 amino acids, ends counted. Germline V gene data show CDR1 as SNHLY and CDR2 as FYNNEI. CDR3: CASGDGGTYAQNFRPG.

The chain recombines TRBV10-3 with TRBJ1-4; no clear D gene. CDR1 ENHRY and CDR2 SYGVKD come from the germline V gene. V was trimmed by 3 bases and J by 7 bases, leaving 9 bases between them. This CDR3 region has 13 residues. CDR3 sequence reads: CAISESTVEKLFF. The CDR3 nucleotides are TGTGCCATCAGTGAATCGACGGTTGAAAAACTGTTTTTT.